This T cell receptor (beta chain) originates from a study of T cells in Graves' hyperthyroidism and ophthalmopathy. Notes on the study in general: By a 13 V-J model, ophthalmopathy was set apart from stable hyperthyroidism. In the blood, most expanded thyroid clonotypes above 0.001 appeared as well.

The CDR3 regions of TCR beta were amplified from RNA transcripts. In the first-round RT-PCR of the TCR CDR3, the HTBI primer set was used. Each CDR3 protein is one row after TCRdb ran MiXCR on the multiplex PCR reads. The data hold about 420,000 distinct CDR3 sequences, with roughly an eighth observed a single time. This clonotype has ten or more counts. Its antigen is unknown. Material: blood. The TCR comes from a woman between 18 and 30 years old with Graves' hyperthyroidism.

CDR3: CASSWAGRETQYF. The DNA of the CDR3 is TGTGCCAGCAGCTGGGCGGGCCGGGAGACCCAGTACTTC. The chain couples TRBV5-5 to TRBJ2-5; D perhaps matches TRBD2 (5 bases). The length of the CDR3 is 13 residues. The V gene lost 3 bases and the J gene lost 5 bases, with 11 bases spanning the gap. Germline CDR1 and CDR2: SGHKS and YYEKEE (reference sequence). Looking up the rest from reference TRBV5-5 and TRBJ2-5 gives the full variable domain: DAGVTQSPTHLIKTRGQQVTLRCSPISGHKSVSWYQQVLGQGPQFIFQYYEKEERGRGNFPDRFSARQFPNYSSELNVNALLLGDSALYLCASSWAGRETQYFGPGTRLLVL.